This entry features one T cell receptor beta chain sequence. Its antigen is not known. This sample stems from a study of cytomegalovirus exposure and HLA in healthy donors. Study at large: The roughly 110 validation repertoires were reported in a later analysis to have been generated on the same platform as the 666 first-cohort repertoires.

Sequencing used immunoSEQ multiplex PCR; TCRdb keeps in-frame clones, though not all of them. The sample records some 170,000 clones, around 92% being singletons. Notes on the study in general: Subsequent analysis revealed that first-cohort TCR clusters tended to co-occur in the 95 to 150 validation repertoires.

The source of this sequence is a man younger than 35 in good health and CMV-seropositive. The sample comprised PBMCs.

The CDR3, as DNA: TGTGCCAGCAGCCCCAGCCTAGCGGGGACCTACGAGCAGTACTTC. This codes for CASSPSLAGTYEQYF. The gene calls are TRBV7-6 and TRBJ2-7; 9 bases are shared with TRBD2. This CDR3 is 15 amino acids long. The V gene end was trimmed by 5 bases and the J gene end by 2 bases; junction bases not matched to a gene: 7. CDR1 SGHVS and CDR2 FNYEAQ come from the germline V gene.